This TCR beta chain is drawn from a study of cytomegalovirus exposure and HLA in healthy donors. Primers for the PCR totalled 60 Vbeta and 13 Jbeta. Clones were read by immunoSEQ multiplex PCR, and TCRdb kept only the in-frame ones, dropping some. The top ten clones hold roughly 2.5% of a sample with hundreds of thousands of clones, 77% of them seen once. Germline values: CDR1 LNHDA, CDR2 SQIVND (reference sequence). This CDR3 comprises 15 residues. The ends were cut back, 7 bases at V and 0 bases at J, with 15 bases in the middle. The study sampled nominally healthy donors, though unrecorded immune exposures were likely.

The sequencing sample was made of PBMCs. The receptor comes from a woman in her sixties or seventies in good health and CMV-seropositive. This sequence joins TRBV19 and TRBJ1-2; D possibly corresponds to TRBD1 (5 bases). The CDR3 sequence is CASNSWGRANYGYTF. CDR3 nucleotides: TGTGCCAGTAACTCCTGGGGGAGGGCTAACTATGGCTACACCTTC.